Shown below are 25 T cell receptor beta chains from a single sample sequenced in a study of blood T cell repertoires in COVID-19. Profiling relied on immunoSEQ multiplex PCR, and the TCRdb table lists in-frame clones only, not all of them. The sample gives roughly 250,000 clones, over 75% of which show up once; more than 4% is in the top ten. The sample comprised PBMCs or T cells enriched from blood (not recorded which). These receptors were obtained from a woman between 25 and 40 years old who had recovered from COVID-19.

The chain is built from TRBV5-5 and TRBJ2-2; the D gene is possibly TRBD1 (5 bases). Trimming pared 6 bases from V and 2 bases from J, leaving 11 bases between. The germline CDR1 and CDR2 sequences are SGHKS and YYEKEE (reference sequence). CDR3 size: 14 residues. The CDR3 sequence is CASIQGVNTGELFF. Here the CDR3 DNA reads TGTGCCAGCATACAAGGGGTCAACACCGGGGAGCTGTTTTTT.

This clone was observed once. The chain carries TRBV24-1 and TRBJ1-2, with 10 bases identical to TRBD1. The CDR3 is 15 amino acids. The ends lost 4 bases at V and 9 bases at J; junction bases unmatched: 10. Germline V gene sequence: CDR1 KGHDR, CDR2 SFDVKD. CDR3 sequence (DNA): TGTGCCACCAGTGACCCCCAGGGACAGGGGAAGAGCTACACCTTC. Residues: CATSDPQGQGKSYTF.

This clone showed up just a few times. This rearrangement joins TRBV6-5 to TRBJ2-1; D call uncertain. V lost 6 bases to trimming and J lost 0 bases, with 6 bases between them. Germline CDR1 and CDR2: MNHEY and SVGAGI. This CDR3 has 13 residues. The CDR3 coding sequence is TGTGCCAGCAGCTTGAGCTCCTACAATGAGCAGTTCTTC. Its protein is CASSLSSYNEQFF.

The genes are TRBV25-1 and TRBJ2-2; possibly TRBD2 for D (6 bases). The CDR3 spans 18 residues. Germline loops: CDR1 MGHDK, CDR2 SYGVNS. Trimming pared 0 bases from V and 4 bases from J, leaving 18 bases between. CDR3 loop: CASSEYGWGGDPTGELFF. CDR3 nucleotides: TGTGCCAGCAGTGAATATGGTTGGGGCGGGGACCCCACCGGGGAGCTGTTTTTT.

The chain couples TRBV15 to TRBJ1-5, with TRBD1 matching 8 bases. V trimming: 3 bases; J trimming: 3 bases; junction bases outside the gene matches: 4. The germline CDR1 and CDR2 sequences are LNHNV and YYDKDF (reference sequence). The length of the CDR3 is 15 residues. The CDR3 sequence: CATSSGQGPNQPQHF. DNA for the CDR3: TGTGCCACCAGCAGCGGACAGGGCCCCAATCAGCCCCAGCATTTT. Supplemented by reference TRBV15 and TRBJ1-5, the full variable domain reads DAMVIQNPRYQVTQFGKPVTLSCSQTLNHNVMYWYQQKSSQAPKLLFHYYDKDFNNEADTPDNFQSRRPNTSFCFLDIRSPGLGDTAMYLCATSSGQGPNQPQHFGDGTRLSIL.

V is TRBV30 and J is TRBJ1-2; 7 bases map to TRBD1. V shed 3 bases, J shed 5 bases, and the junction held 9 bases outside the gene matches. The CDR3 extends over 14 amino acids. Germline CDR1 and CDR2: GTSNPN and SVGIG (reference sequence). The CDR3 is CAWRATGILYGYTF. The CDR3 DNA follows: TGTGCCTGGAGGGCGACAGGGATATTGTATGGCTACACCTTC.

The V call is TRBV11-2, the J call TRBJ2-1, with TRBD2 identical over 9 bases. Per germline, CDR1 SGHAT and CDR2 FQNNGV. The length of the CDR3 is 16 residues. The V gene end was trimmed by 1 base and the J gene end by 4 bases; junction bases not matched to a gene: 5. CDR3: CASSLGRLAGYNEQFF. The CDR3 DNA reads as TGTGCCAGCAGCTTAGGGCGCCTAGCGGGGTACAATGAGCAGTTCTTC.

V and J are TRBV30 and TRBJ1-6, with D unresolved. The CDR3 sequence is 12 residues long. Trimming took off 6 bases at V and 10 bases at J, with 13 bases between the two ends. Germline V gene sequence: CDR1 GTSNPN, CDR2 SVGIG (reference sequence). The DNA of the CDR3 is TGTGCCTGCTCCATTCAGGAATCACCCCTCCACTTT. Its protein is CACSIQESPLHF.

This chain joins TRBV4-2 and TRBJ1-3, with a weak D call TRBD1 (6 bases). Germline loops: CDR1 LGHNA, CDR2 YNFKEQ. The V and J ends lost 4 bases and 2 bases respectively, with 18 bases between them. This CDR3 is built from 17 residues. The CDR3 loop reads CASSLPLNREPGNTIYF. In nucleotides, the CDR3 is TGTGCCAGCAGCCTGCCCCTTAACAGGGAACCTGGAAACACCATATATTTT.

The chain links TRBV6-5 to TRBJ1-2, with 7 bases lining up with TRBD1. The CDR3 spans 14 residues. From germline, CDR1 is MNHEY and CDR2 SVGAGI. V dropped 6 bases and J dropped 3; count of bases not matched to a gene: 7. The CDR3 nucleotides are TGTGCCAGCAGGGCACCAGGGGGACACTATGGCTACACCTTC. Encoded protein: CASRAPGGHYGYTF.

This clone came up once. The rearrangement joins TRBV29-1 to TRBJ1-6; D perhaps matches TRBD1 (5 bases). V was shortened by 5 bases and J by 11 bases, with 22 bases between the two germline ends. The germline V gene encodes CDR1 SQVTM and CDR2 ANQGSEA. There are 15 residues in the CDR3. The CDR3 is CSVREAGPRTTPLHF. The CDR3 nucleotides read TGCAGCGTTCGGGAGGCGGGGCCTCGGACGACACCCCTCCACTTT.

V and J are TRBV6-5 and TRBJ1-5, with TRBD1 identical over 9 bases. This CDR3 has 15 amino acids. Germline assignment: CDR1 MNHEY and CDR2 SVGAGI. V gave up 6 bases and J gave up 4 bases; unmatched junction bases: 7. The CDR3 loop reads CASSVGQGRNQPQHF. The DNA of the CDR3 is TGTGCCAGCAGCGTCGGACAGGGGAGGAATCAGCCCCAGCATTTT.

The chain is built from TRBV3-1 (or the pseudogene TRBV3-2) and TRBJ2-7; 11 nucleotides line up with TRBD1. The germline V gene has CDR1 LGHDT and CDR2 YNNKEL (reference sequence). V lost 1 base to trimming and J lost 9 bases; unmatched junction nucleotides: 11. The CDR3 consists of 16 residues. In DNA, the CDR3 is TGTGCCAGCAGCCAAGTCACCGGGACAGGGGGTATAGGGCAGTACTTC. It is translated as CASSQVTGTGGIGQYF.

The gene calls are TRBV6-5 and TRBJ1-1; perhaps TRBD1 as D (5 bases). There are 15 residues in the CDR3. Looked up from germline, CDR1 is MNHEY and CDR2 is SVGAGI. Trimming pared 6 bases from V and 2 bases from J, leaving 16 bases between. In DNA form, the CDR3 reads TGTGCCAGCAGATTATCCGGAGGGGTAAACACTGAAGCTTTCTTT. This codes for CASRLSGGVNTEAFF.

A single count supports this clone. CDR3 DNA: TGTGCCTGGAGTGTTTCCGGGACAGCGGTGTTTTTT. This codes for CAWSVSGTAVFF. The rearrangement uses TRBV30 and TRBJ1-4; 7 bases are shared with TRBD1. V lost 0 bases and J lost 15; bases outside the gene matches: 7. This CDR3 is 12 amino acids long. Germline CDR1 and CDR2: GTSNPN and SVGIG (reference sequence).

The chain's CDR3 is CASSYSTQGYSPLHF. The CDR3 DNA reads as TGTGCCAGCAGTTACTCGACCCAGGGGTATTCACCCCTCCACTTT. This chain uses TRBV6-5 with TRBJ1-6; D possibly corresponds to TRBD1 (6 bases). The CDR3 contains 15 residues. The ends were cut back, 0 bases at V and 8 bases at J, with 11 bases in the middle. Per the germline V gene, CDR1 is MNHEY and CDR2 is SVGAGI.

CDR3 loop: CASSLAQQGTSSGNTIYF. CDR3 in DNA: TGTGCCAGCAGCTTAGCACAACAGGGTACCAGCTCTGGAAACACCATATATTTT. The rearrangement links TRBV13 to TRBJ1-3; possible D gene TRBD1, 6 bases. The CDR3 totals 18 residues. The germline CDR1 and CDR2 sequences are PRHDT and FYEKMQ (reference sequence). Trimming shortened V by 1 base and J by 0 bases, and 16 bases separated the two germline ends.

The chain recombines TRBV5-4 with TRBJ2-2; 7 bases line up with TRBD2. The V gene end was trimmed by 10 bases and the J gene end by 2 bases; junction bases not matched to a gene: 2. The CDR3 has 12 amino acids. Germline assignment: CDR1 SGHNT and CDR2 YYREEE (reference sequence). CDR3 sequence reads: CAGGENTGELFF. The CDR3 DNA follows: TGTGCCGGGGGGGAAAACACCGGGGAGCTGTTTTTT.

This clone was seen only a few times. The rearrangement joins TRBV28 to TRBJ1-1; D remains ambiguous. The CDR3 has 13 amino acids. Germline V gives CDR1 MDHEN, CDR2 SYDVKM. Deletions cut 6 bases from V and 4 bases from J, with 12 bases between. CDR3 DNA sequence: TGTGCCAGCAGGACTAGGCATTCCACTGAAGCTTTCTTT. Protein product: CASRTRHSTEAFF.

The rearrangement joins TRBV28 to TRBJ1-1; a weak D match, TRBD1 (6 bases). Per germline, CDR1 MDHEN and CDR2 SYDVKM. The CDR3 runs to 15 residues. V lost 3 bases to trimming and J lost 7 bases, with 18 bases between them. Here the CDR3 reads CASSFNNPGANEAFF. In DNA, the CDR3 is TGTGCCAGCAGTTTTAACAACCCAGGGGCCAATGAAGCTTTCTTT.

This clone was seen just once. The CDR3 is CASSLWGGTQETQYF. The DNA of the CDR3 is TGTGCCAGCAGCTTGTGGGGGGGAACTCAAGAGACCCAGTACTTC. V is TRBV5-6 and J is TRBJ2-5, with TRBD2 matching 7 bases. Germline V gives CDR1 SGHDT, CDR2 YYEEEE. The CDR3 is 15 residues long. Trimming removed 1 base from V and 2 bases from J; junction bases left unmatched: 5.

V is TRBV20-1 and J is TRBJ1-5, with 7 bases aligning to TRBD1. Germline V gene data show CDR1 as DFQATT and CDR2 as SNEGSKA (reference sequence). CDR3 size: 14 residues. V gave up 3 bases and J gave up 6 bases; unmatched junction bases: 8. The chain's CDR3 is CSASRRQGGQPQHF. CDR3 DNA: TGCAGTGCTAGTCGTCGACAGGGCGGTCAGCCCCAGCATTTT.

CDR3 loop: CASSSRGGRTGELFF. The DNA for the CDR3 is TGTGCCAGCAGTTCCCGGGGGGGAAGGACCGGGGAGCTGTTTTTT. This chain uses TRBV27 with TRBJ2-2; 8 bases line up with TRBD2. CDR3 length equals 15 residues. With V trimmed by 4 bases and J by 5 bases, 6 bases remained unmatched. Germline V gives CDR1 MNHEY, CDR2 SMNVEV (reference sequence).

This chain joins TRBV18 and TRBJ2-1; 9 bases agree with TRBD2. The CDR3 length is 19 residues. J gave up 0 bases and V 0 bases, and 9 bases lay outside the gene matches. Looked up from germline, CDR1 is KGHSH and CDR2 is LQKENI. This CDR3 reads CASSPPIWTSAHSYNEQFF. DNA for the CDR3: TGTGCCAGCTCACCACCCATCTGGACTAGCGCCCACTCCTACAATGAGCAGTTCTTC.

The J gene is TRBJ1-2, the V gene TRBV18, with a possible D match to TRBD1 (5 bases). V dropped 6 bases and J dropped 6 bases, with 17 bases sitting between them. The CDR3 is 14 residues long. Germline CDR1 and CDR2: KGHSH and LQKENI. The CDR3 region is CASSALRTGDGYTF. In DNA form, the CDR3 reads TGTGCCAGCTCGGCTTTGAGGACGGGGGATGGCTACACCTTC.